This TCR beta chain came from a study of post-analysis software for immune sequencing data. Built from TCR beta cDNA, the libraries had unique molecular identifiers in them. Yield was some 540,000 cDNA molecules from around 1 to 10 million T cells. TCRdb reanalysed the PCR reads using MiXCR and keeps one entry per CDR3 protein. The data show approximately 350,000 distinct CDR3 sequences, with roughly 36% seen just once and around an eighth held by the top ten. As regards this clonotype: The antigen is unknown.

Findings of the study overall: In multiple sclerosis, normalized Chao1 diversity was significantly below that of controls. In patients, a few TRBV segments were more frequent than in controls, with TRBV5-6, TRBV5-1 and TRBV20-1 among them.

Trimming cost V 0 bases and J 4 bases, with 12 bases left between them. Germline V CDR1 and CDR2: DFQATT, SNEGSKA (reference sequence). This CDR3 has 14 amino acids. V usage is TRBV20-1 and J usage is TRBJ1-2; D is perhaps TRBD1 (5 bases). This TCR was sampled from a girl under 18 with multiple sclerosis. The sequenced sample consisted of blood. As DNA, the CDR3 is TGCAGTGCTAGAGATGGAGGGCAGGGCTATGGCTACACCTTC. Protein sequence: CSARDGGQGYGYTF.